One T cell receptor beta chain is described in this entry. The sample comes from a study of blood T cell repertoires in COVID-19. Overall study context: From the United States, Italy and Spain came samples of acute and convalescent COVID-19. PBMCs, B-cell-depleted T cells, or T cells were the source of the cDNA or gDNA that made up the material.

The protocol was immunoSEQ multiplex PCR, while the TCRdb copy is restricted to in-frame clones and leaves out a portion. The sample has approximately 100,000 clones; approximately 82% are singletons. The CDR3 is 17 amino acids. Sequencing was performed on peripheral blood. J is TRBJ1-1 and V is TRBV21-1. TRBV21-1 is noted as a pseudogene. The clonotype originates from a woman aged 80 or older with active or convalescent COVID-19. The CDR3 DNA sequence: TGTGCCAGCAGCAGACTTCGGGACTCTGGGGGGGGCACTGAAGCTTTCTTT. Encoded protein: CASSRLRDSGGGTEAFF.